Each of the 25 T cell receptor beta chains below was sequenced from the same sample in a study of somatic mutations in cytotoxic T cells in rheumatoid arthritis. The repertoire was sequenced with immunoSEQ multiplex PCR; TCRdb's copy has only in-frame clones and lacks some. The sample records 7,000 to 9,000 clones, around 75% being singletons. The specimen was CD8+ T cells sorted from blood. The receptors shown here come from a woman in her forties or fifties in good health.

J is TRBJ1-4 and V is TRBV15; D unresolved. Per germline, CDR1 LNHNV and CDR2 YYDKDF (reference sequence). The CDR3 has 15 amino acids. V was shortened by 0 bases and J by 14 bases, with 19 bases between the two germline ends. The CDR3 nucleotides read TGTGCCACCAGCAGAGAAGCGGATTTTCCCCAAACCCTGTTTTTT. Its protein product is CATSREADFPQTLFF. Looking up the rest from reference TRBV15 and TRBJ1-4 gives the full variable domain: DAMVIQNPRYQVTQFGKPVTLSCSQTLNHNVMYWYQQKSSQAPKLLFHYYDKDFNNEADTPDNFQSRRPNTSFCFLDIRSPGLGDTAMYLCATSREADFPQTLFFGSGTQLSVL.

The chain couples TRBV7-2 to TRBJ1-3, with 12 bases aligning to TRBD1. Per germline, CDR1 SGHTA and CDR2 FQGNSA. The CDR3 is 17 residues long. With V trimmed by 1 base and J by 4 bases, 5 bases remained unmatched. This CDR3 is CASSLVGQGAGGNTIYF. The CDR3 nucleotides read TGTGCCAGCAGCTTAGTGGGACAGGGGGCCGGCGGAAACACCATATATTTT. Based on the CDR3 plus reference TRBV7-2 and TRBJ1-3, the full variable domain is GAGVSQSPSNKVTEKGKDVELRCDPISGHTALYWYRQSLGQGLEFLIYFQGNSAPDKSGLPSDRFSAERTGGSVSTLTIQRTQQEDSAVYLCASSLVGQGAGGNTIYFGEGSWLTVV.

This clone was seen a single time. This chain links TRBV4-1 with TRBJ1-5; 12 nucleotides agree with TRBD1. This CDR3 region has 21 residues. Trimming removed 2 bases from V and 3 bases from J; junction bases left unmatched: 17. Per the germline V gene, CDR1 is MGHRA and CDR2 is YSYEKL. Here the CDR3 reads CASSQRGPGTGGVSDNQPQHF. The CDR3 DNA follows: TGCGCCAGCAGCCAAAGGGGGCCCGGGACAGGGGGCGTTTCGGACAATCAGCCCCAGCATTTT.

The chain uses TRBV6-1 and TRBJ1-1, with D hard to call. V was cut by 4 bases and J by 1 base, with 7 bases left in between. This CDR3 has 13 amino acids. Germline V gene sequence: CDR1 MNHNS, CDR2 SASEGT. The DNA of the CDR3 is TGTGCCAGCAGTGCGGCGGAGAACACTGAAGCTTTCTTT. Protein sequence: CASSAAENTEAFF.

This clone turned up a few times. The chain couples TRBV6-5 to TRBJ2-3, with unresolved D. V shed 6 bases and J shed 0 bases, with 10 bases lying between them. This CDR3 is 14 amino acids long. Germline V gives CDR1 MNHEY, CDR2 SVGAGI. The CDR3 sequence is CASSPFRSTDTQYF. The DNA for the CDR3 is TGTGCCAGCAGCCCATTCAGGAGCACAGATACGCAGTATTTT.

The chain carries TRBV28 and TRBJ2-7; D call uncertain. The CDR3 has 14 amino acids. Trimming took 6 bases from V and 2 from J, leaving 14 bases between them. From germline, CDR1 is MDHEN and CDR2 SYDVKM. The CDR3 DNA follows: TGTGCCAGCAGAGAGGCGATCGATACCTACGAGCAGTACTTC. Protein sequence: CASREAIDTYEQYF.

The chain has TRBV19 and TRBJ1-2, with 7 nucleotides matching TRBD1. The CDR3 sequence is 15 residues long. Germline assignment: CDR1 LNHDA and CDR2 SQIVND (reference sequence). V gave up 5 bases and J gave up 3 bases; unmatched junction bases: 9. Here the CDR3 reads CASSLRDSVYYGYTF. The CDR3 region has the DNA TGTGCCAGTAGTCTCCGGGACAGCGTCTACTATGGCTACACCTTC.

This rearrangement joins TRBV5-4 to TRBJ1-1; a weak D match, TRBD1 (5 bases). Trimming took off 0 bases at V and 8 bases at J, with 17 bases between the two ends. The germline V gene has CDR1 SGHNT and CDR2 YYREEE (reference sequence). This CDR3 region has 15 residues. Here the CDR3 reads CASSLDADNRPEAFF. The CDR3 DNA follows: TGTGCCAGCAGCTTGGACGCGGACAACCGACCGGAAGCTTTCTTT.

The gene calls are TRBV4-1 and TRBJ1-1; a weak D match, TRBD1 (5 bases). Germline lookup yields CDR1 MGHRA and CDR2 YSYEKL. Trimming removed 3 bases from V and 5 bases from J, with 16 bases in between. The CDR3 covers 15 residues. CDR3 sequence: CASSHKGSGSTEAFF. The CDR3 nucleotides are TGCGCCAGCAGCCATAAGGGATCAGGGTCGACTGAAGCTTTCTTT.

CDR3 nucleotides: TGTGCCAGCAGCGTAGCGGGGGAGACTGAAGCTTTCTTT. Its translation is CASSVAGETEAFF. The chain employs TRBV9 and TRBJ1-1, with D possibly being TRBD1 (5 bases). CDR3 length equals 13 residues. Germline lookup yields CDR1 SGDLS and CDR2 YYNGEE. V gave up 0 bases and J gave up 5 bases, with 8 bases separating them.

The genes are TRBV19 and TRBJ2-7; D possibly corresponds to TRBD1 (5 bases). This CDR3 is built from 13 residues. Germline V gene data show CDR1 as LNHDA and CDR2 as SQIVND (reference sequence). Trimming removed 6 bases from V and 4 bases from J, with 13 bases in between. As DNA, the CDR3 is TGTGCCAGTAGCCCACGGGCAGGGTACGAGCAGTACTTC. This gives the protein CASSPRAGYEQYF.

V is TRBV2 and J is TRBJ1-1; TRBD1 aligns across 11 bases. Germline V gives CDR1 SNHLY, CDR2 FYNNEI. J lost 4 bases, V lost 1 base, and 5 bases had no gene match. This CDR3 spans 16 amino acids. CDR3 protein: CASSEVGTGGSTEAFF. The CDR3, as DNA: TGTGCCAGCAGTGAAGTTGGGACAGGGGGGAGCACTGAAGCTTTCTTT.

This clone came up once. V gene TRBV11-3 combines with J gene TRBJ2-1, with D tentatively TRBD2 (5 bases). Trimming shortened V by 5 bases and J by 0 bases, and 20 bases separated the two germline ends. Per germline, CDR1 SGHNT and CDR2 YENEEA. The CDR3 is 18 amino acids. CDR3 loop: CASSPSDLPGSSYNEQFF. CDR3 DNA: TGTGCCAGCAGCCCCAGCGATCTGCCGGGAAGCTCCTACAATGAGCAGTTCTTC.

This clone was picked up a small number of times. The genes are TRBV7-8 and TRBJ1-1, with 7 nucleotides matching TRBD1. This CDR3 contains 16 residues. Germline V gene data show CDR1 as SGHVS and CDR2 as FQNEAQ. Trimming removed 6 bases from V and 0 bases from J; junction bases left unmatched: 10. CDR3 nucleotides: TGTGCCAGCAGTCCACTTATGGGACAGCTGAACACTGAAGCTTTCTTT. It translates to CASSPLMGQLNTEAFF.

This clone qualifies as large. The V gene is TRBV29-1, the J gene TRBJ1-6, with D maybe TRBD1 (6 bases). CDR1 is SQVTM, CDR2 ANQGSEA, per germline. CDR3 length: 12 amino acids. Trimming pared 3 bases from V and 13 bases from J, leaving 13 bases between. The CDR3 here is CSVEPEGGPLHF. DNA of the CDR3: TGCAGCGTTGAGCCGGAAGGGGGTCCCCTCCACTTT.

The chain links TRBV5-6 to TRBJ1-2; 7 positions match TRBD1. Germline CDR1 and CDR2: SGHDT and YYEEEE. This CDR3 is built from 14 residues. The trim removed 0 bases at V and 6 bases at J, leaving 5 bases unmatched. CDR3 protein: CASSLEGAVDGYTF. The DNA of the CDR3 is TGTGCCAGCAGCTTGGAGGGGGCAGTCGATGGCTACACCTTC.

This clone has just one count. CDR3 coding DNA: TGTGCCAGCAGTCATACCCCAGGACAGGACAGTTTCTATGGCTACACCTTC. Translating it yields CASSHTPGQDSFYGYTF. The chain employs TRBV28 and TRBJ1-2; 7 bases are a match to TRBD1. The germline CDR1 and CDR2 sequences are MDHEN and SYDVKM. The CDR3 runs 17 residues. Unmatched junction bases numbered 16, after V lost 5 bases and J lost 4 bases.

This clone occurred a few times. The chain employs TRBV4-1 and TRBJ1-2; 7 bases fit TRBD1. Losses at the gene ends were 2 bases for V and 7 bases for J; bases not matched to a gene: 10. CDR3 length equals 15 residues. Germline-derived CDR1 and CDR2 are MGHRA and YSYEKL. CDR3 DNA sequence: TGCGCCAGCAGCCAACAATCGACAGGGTCTAGTGGCTACACCTTC. This codes for CASSQQSTGSSGYTF.

This chain joins TRBV11-2 and TRBJ2-7, with D maybe TRBD1 (5 bases). CDR3 length: 13 amino acids. The germline V gene encodes CDR1 SGHAT and CDR2 FQNNGV. V was cut by 4 bases and J by 3 bases, with 10 bases left in between. For the CDR3, the DNA is TGTGCCAGCAGCTCCGGACAACTCTACGAGCAGTACTTC. It translates to CASSSGQLYEQYF.

This clone was counted a few times. This chain connects TRBV6-8 to TRBJ2-1; tentatively, D is TRBD2 (7 bases). The germline gives CDR1 MNHGY, CDR2 SAAAGT. The length of the CDR3 is 19 residues. The V end lost 7 bases, the J end lost 0 bases, and 25 bases lay between the germline ends. CDR3 loop: CASKNGGAITSISYNEQFF. The DNA of the CDR3 is TGTGCCAGCAAAAATGGGGGGGCCATAACCTCGATCTCCTACAATGAGCAGTTCTTC.

V usage is TRBV7-9 and J usage is TRBJ2-5; 9 bases are a match to TRBD2. Germline loops: CDR1 SEHNR, CDR2 FQNEAQ (reference sequence). The CDR3 contains 13 residues. V was clipped by 5 bases and J by 4 bases; unmatched bases: 2. The CDR3 region is CASSAGGGETQYF. The CDR3 DNA is TGTGCCAGCAGCGCGGGGGGGGGAGAGACCCAGTACTTC.

This clone came up a few times. This chain joins TRBV28 and TRBJ2-7; TRBD1 agrees at 7 bases. The CDR3 loop spans 14 amino acids. Germline CDR1 is MDHEN and CDR2 is SYDVKM. The V gene end was trimmed by 2 bases and the J gene end by 0 bases; junction bases not matched to a gene: 1. DNA of the CDR3: TGTGCCAGCAGTTTACAGGGGGACTCCTACGAGCAGTACTTC. The encoded protein is CASSLQGDSYEQYF.

The chain joins TRBV28 to TRBJ2-7, with 8 bases matching TRBD1. V shed 7 bases and J 5 bases; nucleotides not matched to a gene: 7. This CDR3 contains 13 residues. Germline assignment: CDR1 MDHEN and CDR2 SYDVKM. In DNA, the CDR3 is TGTGCCAGCACCAAACTGACAGGGGACGAGCAGTACTTC. Protein sequence: CASTKLTGDEQYF.

CDR3 sequence reads: CASSLGQGRGYGYTF. CDR3 DNA: TGCGCCAGCAGCCTAGGACAGGGTAGGGGCTATGGCTACACCTTC. The chain has TRBV5-1 and TRBJ1-2, with 8 nucleotides matching TRBD1. With V trimmed by 4 bases and J by 4 bases, 9 bases remained unmatched. Germline values: CDR1 SGHRS, CDR2 YFSETQ. This CDR3 comprises 15 residues.

Details on this clone: This may be a read error: a much more frequent sequence differs by one nucleotide. J is TRBJ2-7 and V is TRBV5-4; D ambiguous. V was cut by 4 bases and J by 0 bases, with 8 bases left in between. The CDR3 has 13 residues. Germline loops: CDR1 SGHNT, CDR2 YYREEE (reference sequence). CDR3 in amino acids: CASSPDNSYEQYF. CDR3 DNA: TGTGCCAGCAGCCCCGACAACTCCTACGAGCAGTACTTC. Based on the CDR3 plus reference TRBV5-4 and TRBJ2-7, the full variable domain is ETGVTQSPTHLIKTRGQQVTLRCSSQSGHNTVSWYQQALGQGPQFIFQYYREEENGRGNFPPRFSGLQFPNYSSELNVNALELDDSALYLCASSPDNSYEQYFGPGTRLTVT.